A selection of T cell receptor beta chains follows, all from one sample in a study of identical twins. MiXCR, run by TCRdb on the 5' RACE reads, gives a single entry per CDR3 protein. The sample contains about 690,000 distinct CDR3 sequences, 20% to 25% of which appear only once. A further study also used this sample, focusing on T cells expressing NK-cell markers.

The sequencing input was PBMCs. The origin of the receptors is a woman between 18 and 29 years old in good health. The CDR3 runs from the conserved cysteine through the conserved F or W. Each record gives: J gene, D gene, V gene, clone size, CDR3 protein, CDR3 DNA. A D gene is named only where the DNA matches it firmly. The size field is filled for only some rows; it gives once, few, many or a size class.

>TRBJ2-7|TRBD1|TRBV12-3/TRBV12-4|few
CASSLNGGTGSIYEQYF
TGTGCCAGCAGTTTAAATGGTGGGACAGGGTCGATCTACGAGCAGTACTTC
>TRBJ2-5|NA|TRBV13|few
CATTTARNSWETQYF
TGTGCCACCACCACGGCTAGGAACTCGTGGGAGACCCAGTACTTC
>TRBJ2-7|NA|TRBV5-1|many
CASSLEGGLGSYEQYF
TGCGCCAGCAGCTTGGAGGGGGGGCTCGGCTCCTACGAGCAGTACTTC
>TRBJ1-2|TRBD1|TRBV5-1|NA
CASSFPGGDGYTF
TGCGCCAGCAGCTTCCCAGGGGGCGATGGCTACACCTTC
>TRBJ1-3|NA|TRBV29-1|few
CSVDFGLSGNTIYF
TGCAGCGTTGACTTTGGCCTCTCTGGAAACACCATATATTTT
>TRBJ2-1|TRBD2|TRBV7-2|few
CASSLVAGVVEQFF
TGTGCCAGCAGCTTAGTAGCGGGAGTTGTTGAGCAGTTCTTC
>TRBJ2-2|NA|TRBV5-1|NA
CASSFGQGTNTGELFF
TGCGCCAGCAGCTTTGGGCAGGGAACGAACACCGGGGAGCTGTTTTTT
>TRBJ2-7|NA|TRBV5-5|many
CASSLQGSREQYF
TGTGCCAGCAGCTTGCAGGGTTCGCGGGAGCAGTACTTC
>TRBJ2-7|NA|TRBV12-3/TRBV12-4|NA
CASSFEVYYEQYF
TGTGCCAGCAGTTTCGAGGTATACTACGAGCAGTACTTC
>TRBJ1-5|NA|TRBV5-5|NA
CASSLMGAQPQHF
TGTGCCAGCAGCTTGATGGGTGCTCAGCCCCAGCATTTT
>TRBJ1-5|TRBD1|TRBV29-1|few
CSVRGPGSNQPQHF
TGCAGCGTTAGGGGGCCAGGTAGCAATCAGCCCCAGCATTTT
>TRBJ2-7|NA|TRBV20-1|few
CSARNSLERSDSYEQYF
TGCAGTGCTAGGAACTCTTTGGAGCGGTCTGACTCCTACGAGCAGTACTTC
>TRBJ1-2|NA|TRBV20-1|few
CSARDSRQLANYGYTF
TGCAGTGCTAGAGACTCACGGCAGTTAGCTAACTATGGCTACACCTTC
>TRBJ2-1|TRBD2|TRBV11-2|NA
CASSSLLAPTYDEQFF
TGTGCCAGCAGCTCCTTACTAGCGCCGACCTACGATGAGCAGTTCTTC
>TRBJ2-5|NA|TRBV20-1|NA
CSAGPGAGRETQYF
TGCAGTGCTGGACCAGGGGCGGGGAGGGAGACCCAGTACTTC
>TRBJ2-5|NA|TRBV6-2/TRBV6-3|NA
CASSSLLDTQETQYF
TGTGCCAGCAGTTCTCTATTAGACACTCAAGAGACCCAGTACTTC
>TRBJ2-2|NA|TRBV7-2|few
CASSLASHRDTHSLTGELFF
TGTGCCAGCAGCTTAGCTTCCCACCGGGACACTCATTCCTTAACCGGGGAGCTGTTTTTT
>TRBJ2-7|NA|TRBV6-5|many
CASSYVEGGYEQYF
TGTGCCAGCAGTTACGTAGAGGGAGGCTACGAGCAGTACTTC
>TRBJ2-7|TRBD2|TRBV11-3|NA
CASSPTSSTYEQYF
TGTGCCAGCAGCCCGACTAGCAGCACCTACGAGCAGTACTTC
>TRBJ2-1|NA|TRBV24-1|NA
CATASGQGYNEQFF
TGTGCCACCGCCTCGGGTCAGGGTTACAATGAGCAGTTCTTC
>TRBJ2-7|NA|TRBV29-1|few
CSVCIENHYEQYF
TGCAGCGTTTGTATAGAAAATCACTACGAGCAGTACTTC